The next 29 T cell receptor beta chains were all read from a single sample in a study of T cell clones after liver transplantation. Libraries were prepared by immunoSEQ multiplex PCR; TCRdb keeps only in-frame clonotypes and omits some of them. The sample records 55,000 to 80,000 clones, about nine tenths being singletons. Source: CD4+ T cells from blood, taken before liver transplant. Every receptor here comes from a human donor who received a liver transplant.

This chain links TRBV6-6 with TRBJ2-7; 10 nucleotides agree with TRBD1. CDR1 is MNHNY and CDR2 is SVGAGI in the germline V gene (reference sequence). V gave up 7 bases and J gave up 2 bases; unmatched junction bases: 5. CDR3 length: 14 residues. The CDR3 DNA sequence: TGTGCCAGCACCCTAGACAGGGGGCCCTACGAGCAGTACTTC. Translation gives CASTLDRGPYEQYF.

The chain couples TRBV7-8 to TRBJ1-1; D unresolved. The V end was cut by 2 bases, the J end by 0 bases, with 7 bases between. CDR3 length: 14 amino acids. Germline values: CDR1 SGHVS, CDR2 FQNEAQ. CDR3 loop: CASSLTDLNTEAFF. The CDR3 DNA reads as TGTGCCAGCAGCTTAACCGACCTGAACACTGAAGCTTTCTTT.

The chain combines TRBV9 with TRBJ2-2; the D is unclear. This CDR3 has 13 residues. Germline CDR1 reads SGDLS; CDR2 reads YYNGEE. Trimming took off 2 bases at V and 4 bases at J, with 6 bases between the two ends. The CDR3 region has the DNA TGTGCCAGCAGCGTTCAAAGCACCGGGGAGCTGTTTTTT. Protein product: CASSVQSTGELFF.

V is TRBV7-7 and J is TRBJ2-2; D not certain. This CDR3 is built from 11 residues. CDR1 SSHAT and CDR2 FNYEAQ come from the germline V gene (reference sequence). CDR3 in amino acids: CATPVAGELFF. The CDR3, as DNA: TGTGCTACCCCAGTCGCCGGGGAGCTGTTTTTT.

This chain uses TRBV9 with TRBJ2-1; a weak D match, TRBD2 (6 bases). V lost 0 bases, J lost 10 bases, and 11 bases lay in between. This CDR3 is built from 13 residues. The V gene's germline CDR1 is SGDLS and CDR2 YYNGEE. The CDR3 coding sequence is TGTGCCAGCAGCGTAGATTCGGGGAGGGAGCAGTTCTTC. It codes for CASSVDSGREQFF.

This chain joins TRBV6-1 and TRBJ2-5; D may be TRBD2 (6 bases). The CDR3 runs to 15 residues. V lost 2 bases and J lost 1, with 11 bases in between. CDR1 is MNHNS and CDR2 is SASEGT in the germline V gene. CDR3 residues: CASSESLAPQETQYF. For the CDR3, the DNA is TGTGCCAGCAGTGAAAGCCTAGCGCCCCAAGAGACCCAGTACTTC.

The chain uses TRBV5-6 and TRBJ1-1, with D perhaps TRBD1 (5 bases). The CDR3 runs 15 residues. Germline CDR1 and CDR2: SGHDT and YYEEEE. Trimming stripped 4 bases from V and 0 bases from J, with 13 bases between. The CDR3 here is CASSATGTVNTEAFF. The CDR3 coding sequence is TGTGCCAGCAGCGCAACCGGGACGGTGAACACTGAAGCTTTCTTT.

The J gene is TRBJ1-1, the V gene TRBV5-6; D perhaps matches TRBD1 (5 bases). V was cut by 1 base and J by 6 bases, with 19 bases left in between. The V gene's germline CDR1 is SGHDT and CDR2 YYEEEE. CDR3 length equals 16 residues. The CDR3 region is CASSLIRGSLTAEAFF. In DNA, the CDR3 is TGTGCCAGCAGCTTGATCAGAGGCAGTTTGACAGCTGAAGCTTTCTTT.

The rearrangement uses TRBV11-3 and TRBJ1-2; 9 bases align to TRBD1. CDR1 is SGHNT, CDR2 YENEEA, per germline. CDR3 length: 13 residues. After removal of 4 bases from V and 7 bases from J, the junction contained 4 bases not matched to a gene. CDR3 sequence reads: CASSSRDRVGYTF. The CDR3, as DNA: TGTGCCAGCAGCTCCCGGGACAGGGTTGGCTACACCTTC.

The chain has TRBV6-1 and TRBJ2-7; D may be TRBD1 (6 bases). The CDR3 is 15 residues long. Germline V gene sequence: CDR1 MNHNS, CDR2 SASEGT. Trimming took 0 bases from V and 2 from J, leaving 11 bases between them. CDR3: CASSEAIGGAYEQYF. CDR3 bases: TGTGCCAGCAGTGAAGCAATAGGGGGAGCCTACGAGCAGTACTTC.

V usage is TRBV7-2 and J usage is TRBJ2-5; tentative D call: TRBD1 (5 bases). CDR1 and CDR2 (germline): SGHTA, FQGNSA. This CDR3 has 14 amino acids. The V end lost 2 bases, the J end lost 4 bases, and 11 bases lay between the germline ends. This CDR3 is CASSLMQGSETQYF. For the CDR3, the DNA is TGTGCCAGCAGCTTAATGCAGGGCTCAGAGACCCAGTACTTC.

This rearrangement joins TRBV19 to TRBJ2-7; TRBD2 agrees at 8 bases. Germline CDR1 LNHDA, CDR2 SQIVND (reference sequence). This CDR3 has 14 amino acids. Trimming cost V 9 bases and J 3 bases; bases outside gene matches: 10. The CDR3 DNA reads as TGTGCCAGCCCCGGGTTAGCGGGGCACTACGAGCAGTACTTC. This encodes CASPGLAGHYEQYF.

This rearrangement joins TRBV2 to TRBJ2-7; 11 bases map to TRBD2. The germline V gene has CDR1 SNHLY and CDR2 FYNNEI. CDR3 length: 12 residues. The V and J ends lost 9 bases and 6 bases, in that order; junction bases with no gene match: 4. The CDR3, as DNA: TGTGCCAGTTTCGGGACTAGCGGCGAGCAGTACTTC. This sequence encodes CASFGTSGEQYF.

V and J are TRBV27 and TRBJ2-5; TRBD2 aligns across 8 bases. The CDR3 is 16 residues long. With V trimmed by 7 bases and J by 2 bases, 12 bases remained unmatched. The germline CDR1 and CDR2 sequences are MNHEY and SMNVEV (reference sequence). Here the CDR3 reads CASIGREGVRQETQYF. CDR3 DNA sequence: TGTGCCAGCATTGGCCGGGAGGGGGTGAGGCAAGAGACCCAGTACTTC.

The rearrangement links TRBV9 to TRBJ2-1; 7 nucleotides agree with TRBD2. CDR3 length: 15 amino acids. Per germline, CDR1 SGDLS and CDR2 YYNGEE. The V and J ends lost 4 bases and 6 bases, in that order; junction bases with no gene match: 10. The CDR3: CASSPGLEYPNEQFF. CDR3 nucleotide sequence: TGTGCCAGCAGCCCCGGACTAGAGTACCCCAATGAGCAGTTCTTC.

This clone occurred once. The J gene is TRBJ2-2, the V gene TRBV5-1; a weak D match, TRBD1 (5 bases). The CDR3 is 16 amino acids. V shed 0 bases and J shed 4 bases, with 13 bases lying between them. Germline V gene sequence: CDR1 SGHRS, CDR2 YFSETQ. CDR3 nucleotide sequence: TGCGCCAGCAGCTTGGTTGGGCAGGGTACCACCGGGGAGCTGTTTTTT. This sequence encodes CASSLVGQGTTGELFF.

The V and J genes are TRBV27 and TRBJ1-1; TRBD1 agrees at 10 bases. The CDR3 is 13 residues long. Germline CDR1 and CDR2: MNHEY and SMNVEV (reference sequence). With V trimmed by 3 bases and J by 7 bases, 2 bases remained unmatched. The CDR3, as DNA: TGTGCCAGCAGTTTCCGGGACAGGGGTGAAGCTTTCTTT. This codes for CASSFRDRGEAFF.

The CDR3, as DNA: TGTGCCAGTAGTATAAATACAGGGTTTCATGAAAAACTGTTTTTT. This codes for CASSINTGFHEKLFF. This chain connects TRBV19 to TRBJ1-4, with TRBD1 as a possible D gene (6 bases). Trimming removed 2 bases at V and 6 bases at J, with 13 bases between. This CDR3 has 15 amino acids. Germline-derived CDR1 and CDR2 are LNHDA and SQIVND (reference sequence).

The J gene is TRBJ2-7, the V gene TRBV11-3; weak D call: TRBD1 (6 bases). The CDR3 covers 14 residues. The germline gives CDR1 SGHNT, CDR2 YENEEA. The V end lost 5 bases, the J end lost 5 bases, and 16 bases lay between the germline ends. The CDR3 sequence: CASSPGTNFNEQYF. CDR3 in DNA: TGTGCCAGCAGCCCGGGGACAAATTTCAACGAGCAGTACTTC.

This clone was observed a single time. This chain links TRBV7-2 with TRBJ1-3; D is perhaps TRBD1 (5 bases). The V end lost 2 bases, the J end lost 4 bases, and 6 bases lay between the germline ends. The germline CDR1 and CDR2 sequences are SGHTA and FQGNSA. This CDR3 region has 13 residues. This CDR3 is CASSLNRGNTIYF. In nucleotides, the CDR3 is TGTGCCAGCAGCTTAAACAGGGGAAACACCATATATTTT.

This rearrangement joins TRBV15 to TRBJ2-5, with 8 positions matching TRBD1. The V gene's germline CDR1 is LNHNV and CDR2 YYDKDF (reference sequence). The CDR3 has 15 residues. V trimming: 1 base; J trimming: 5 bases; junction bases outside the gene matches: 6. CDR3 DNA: TGTGCCACCAGCAGAGTCCAGGGGGCTTGGGAGACCCAGTACTTC. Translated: CATSRVQGAWETQYF. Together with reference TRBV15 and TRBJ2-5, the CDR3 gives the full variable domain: DAMVIQNPRYQVTQFGKPVTLSCSQTLNHNVMYWYQQKSSQAPKLLFHYYDKDFNNEADTPDNFQSRRPNTSFCFLDIRSPGLGDTAMYLCATSRVQGAWETQYFGPGTRLLVL.

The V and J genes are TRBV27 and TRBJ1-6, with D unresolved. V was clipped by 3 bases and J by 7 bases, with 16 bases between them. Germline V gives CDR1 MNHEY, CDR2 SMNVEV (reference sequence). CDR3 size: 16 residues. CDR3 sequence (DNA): TGTGCCAGCAGTTTTGGATCATTGCAAGCGAATTCACCCCTCCACTTT. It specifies CASSFGSLQANSPLHF.

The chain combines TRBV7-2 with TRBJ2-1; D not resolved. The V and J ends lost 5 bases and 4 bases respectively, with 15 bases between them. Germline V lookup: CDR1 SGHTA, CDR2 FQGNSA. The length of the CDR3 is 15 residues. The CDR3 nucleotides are TGTGCCAGCAGCGCCGAGGCGGCCGATTACAATGAGCAGTTCTTC. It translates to CASSAEAADYNEQFF.

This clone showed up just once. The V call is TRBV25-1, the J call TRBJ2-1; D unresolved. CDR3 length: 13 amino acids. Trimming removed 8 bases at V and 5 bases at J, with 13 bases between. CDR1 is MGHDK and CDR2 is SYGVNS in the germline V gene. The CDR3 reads CASWAPSDNEQFF. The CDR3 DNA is TGTGCCAGCTGGGCCCCAAGCGACAATGAGCAGTTCTTC.

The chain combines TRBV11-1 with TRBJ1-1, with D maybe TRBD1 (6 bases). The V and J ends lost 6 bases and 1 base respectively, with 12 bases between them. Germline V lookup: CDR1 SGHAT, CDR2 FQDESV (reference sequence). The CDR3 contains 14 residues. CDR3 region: CASRHGTSNTEAFF. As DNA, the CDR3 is TGTGCCAGCAGACACGGGACATCGAACACTGAAGCTTTCTTT.

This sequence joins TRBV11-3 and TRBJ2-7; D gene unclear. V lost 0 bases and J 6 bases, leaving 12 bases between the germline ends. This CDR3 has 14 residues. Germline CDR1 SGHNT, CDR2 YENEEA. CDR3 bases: TGTGCCAGCAGCTTAGATGGGGTTTCGGGCGAGCAGTACTTC. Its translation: CASSLDGVSGEQYF.

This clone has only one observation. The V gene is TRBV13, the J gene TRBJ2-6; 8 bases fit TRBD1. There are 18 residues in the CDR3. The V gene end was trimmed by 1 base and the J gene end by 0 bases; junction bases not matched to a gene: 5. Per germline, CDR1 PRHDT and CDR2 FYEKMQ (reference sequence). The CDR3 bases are TGTGCCAGCAGCTTAGCCGGACAGGGTCCCTCTGGGGCCAACGTCCTGACTTTC. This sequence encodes CASSLAGQGPSGANVLTF.

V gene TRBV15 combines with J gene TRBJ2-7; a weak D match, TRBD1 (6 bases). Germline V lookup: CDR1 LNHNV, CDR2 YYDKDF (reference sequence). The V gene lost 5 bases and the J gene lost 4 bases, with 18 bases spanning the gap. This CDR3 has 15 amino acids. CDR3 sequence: CATSGPLGQKYEQYF. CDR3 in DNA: TGTGCCACCAGCGGGCCCTTAGGACAGAAATACGAGCAGTACTTC.

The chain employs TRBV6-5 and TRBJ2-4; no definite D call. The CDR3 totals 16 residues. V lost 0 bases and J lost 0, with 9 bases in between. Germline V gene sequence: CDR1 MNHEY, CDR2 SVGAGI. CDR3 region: CASSYSSRIAKNIQYF. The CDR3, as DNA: TGTGCCAGCAGTTACTCGAGCCGGATAGCCAAAAACATTCAGTACTTC.